This T cell receptor beta chain was sequenced in a study of post-analysis software for immune sequencing data. Only a few counts were recorded for this clonotype. Its antigen is unknown. Study outcomes and limitations: Compared with controls, patients had more of about 5 TRBV segments, including TRBV5-6, TRBV5-1 and TRBV20-1.

Prepared TCR beta cDNA libraries contained unique molecular identifiers. MiXCR was run by TCRdb on the PCR reads, yielding one entry per CDR3 protein. Among 250,000 to 300,000 distinct CDR3 sequences, around 34% were seen once, and the ten largest hold around 5%. With 2 bases removed from V and 7 bases from J, the gap between germline ends came to 15 bases. The length of the CDR3 is 16 residues. Germline V gives CDR1 MNHEY, CDR2 SMNVEV (reference sequence). The source is a girl aged 5-17 years with multiple sclerosis. This rearrangement joins TRBV27 to TRBJ1-6; D gene unclear. Sequencing used blood. The CDR3 spells CASSLGRPSNNSPLHF. The CDR3 bases are TGTGCCAGCAGTTTAGGGAGGCCCTCAAACAATTCACCCCTCCACTTT.